One sample yielded the 23 T cell receptor beta chains listed below, sequenced in a study of blood T cell repertoires in COVID-19. Sequencing used immunoSEQ multiplex PCR; TCRdb keeps in-frame clones, though not all of them. Among about 250,000 clones listed, around four fifths were seen once. Sequencing input: peripheral blood. Receptors were obtained from a woman aged 60-75 years with active or convalescent COVID-19.

V is TRBV9 and J is TRBJ2-1, with D tentatively TRBD2 (7 bases). Trimming shortened V by 3 bases and J by 7 bases, and 17 bases separated the two germline ends. The CDR3 totals 15 residues. Germline CDR1 is SGDLS and CDR2 is YYNGEE. The CDR3 DNA sequence: TGTGCCAGCAGCGGGAGCGGGACATCTTGGAATGAGCAGTTCTTC. Encoded protein: CASSGSGTSWNEQFF.

Comment on this clone: At one end the junction does not follow the germline gene, possibly because of a read error. The chain combines TRBV7-7 with TRBJ1-3; TRBD1 is a possible D gene (6 bases). This CDR3 is built from 17 residues. Germline lookup yields CDR1 SSHAT and CDR2 FNYEAQ (reference sequence). CDR3 in DNA: TGTGCTAGCAGCCCCTGGACAGACCTTAGCTCTGGAAACACCATATATTTT. Translated: CASSPWTDLSSGNTIYF.

The gene calls are TRBV27 and TRBJ2-7, with TRBD1 identical over 9 bases. CDR3 length equals 17 residues. With 0 bases clipped from V and 5 bases from J, the junction kept 11 bases outside the gene matches. Germline V gene data show CDR1 as MNHEY and CDR2 as SMNVEV (reference sequence). The CDR3 sequence: CASSLSGTGGLGDEQYV. The DNA for the CDR3 is TGTGCCAGCAGTTTATCGGGCACAGGGGGCCTAGGCGACGAGCAGTACGTC.

The chain uses TRBV6-1 and TRBJ1-2; D might be TRBD1 (6 bases). The CDR3 spans 16 residues. Trimming removed 3 bases from V and 2 bases from J, with 16 bases in between. The germline gives CDR1 MNHNS, CDR2 SASEGT. The CDR3 DNA is TGTGCCAGCAGTGACAGGGGCCGGAAACTAAACTATGGCTACACCTTC. Encoded protein: CASSDRGRKLNYGYTF.

V and J are TRBV4-1 and TRBJ1-1, with 7 bases identical to TRBD1. Trimming removed 4 bases from V and 0 bases from J; junction bases left unmatched: 14. CDR1 and CDR2 (germline): MGHRA, YSYEKL. This CDR3 is 18 amino acids long. CDR3 loop: CASSRIWTGSSMNTEAFF. The CDR3 nucleotides are TGCGCCAGCAGCCGCATATGGACAGGATCATCCATGAACACTGAAGCTTTCTTT.

Note on this clone: At one end the junction does not follow the germline gene, possibly because of a read error. The CDR3 bases are TGTGCCATCAGTGCGGTTTTCGGGACAGCTAAATATGGCTACACCTTC. Its protein product is CAISAVFGTAKYGYTF. The gene calls are TRBV10-3 and TRBJ1-2, with 7 bases identical to TRBD1. The CDR3 totals 16 residues. Per germline, CDR1 ENHRY and CDR2 SYGVKD.

The chain is built from TRBV6-5 and TRBJ1-6; D perhaps matches TRBD1 (5 bases). CDR1 and CDR2 from the germline V gene are MNHEY and SVGAGI. V lost 7 bases and J lost 1, with 11 bases in between. The CDR3 loop spans 15 amino acids. The CDR3 DNA is TGTGCCAGCACCGCGGGGCGTTCCTATAATTCACCCCTCCACTTT. Its protein product is CASTAGRSYNSPLHF.

The chain is built from TRBV10-3 and TRBJ1-2; possible D gene TRBD1, 6 bases. V dropped 0 bases and J dropped 4 bases, with 18 bases sitting between them. Per germline, CDR1 ENHRY and CDR2 SYGVKD. The CDR3 has 17 residues. CDR3 loop: CAISESTLGALVYGYTF. The CDR3 DNA sequence: TGTGCCATCAGTGAGTCGACTCTGGGGGCCTTGGTCTATGGCTACACCTTC.

This chain connects TRBV11-2 to TRBJ2-3, with D perhaps TRBD2 (5 bases). This CDR3 is 14 amino acids long. V lost 8 bases, J lost 1 base, and 13 bases lay in between. Germline V gene lookup returns CDR1 SGHAT and CDR2 FQNNGV. The CDR3: CASDFSGGTDTQYF. For the CDR3, the DNA is TGTGCCAGCGACTTTTCCGGGGGCACAGATACGCAGTATTTT.

The V call is TRBV3-1 (or the pseudogene TRBV3-2), the J call TRBJ2-2, with D hard to call. The V gene's germline CDR1 is LGHDT and CDR2 YNNKEL (reference sequence). V gave up 7 bases and J gave up 0 bases, with 12 bases separating them. The CDR3 covers 15 residues. CDR3 sequence (DNA): TGTGCCAGCACCCACTCAGATTCGAACACCGGGGAGCTGTTTTTT. Translating it yields CASTHSDSNTGELFF.

The chain combines TRBV7-9 with TRBJ1-3, with D unclear. V was clipped by 5 bases and J by 4 bases, with 6 bases between them. This CDR3 is built from 12 residues. The germline gives CDR1 SEHNR, CDR2 FQNEAQ (reference sequence). DNA for the CDR3: TGTGCCAGCAGCCTGGCCGGAAACACCATATATTTT. It is translated as CASSLAGNTIYF.

J is TRBJ2-7 and V is TRBV19, with 11 bases matching TRBD1. CDR3 size: 15 residues. The germline V gene encodes CDR1 LNHDA and CDR2 SQIVND (reference sequence). V dropped 4 bases and J dropped 4; count of bases not matched to a gene: 6. The CDR3 sequence is CASSTTGTGGYEQYV. As DNA, the CDR3 is TGTGCCAGTAGTACAACCGGGACAGGGGGATACGAGCAGTACGTC.

Only a few counts were recorded for this clone. The chain couples TRBV10-2 to TRBJ1-1; D not resolved. V was trimmed by 1 base and J by 5 bases, leaving 14 bases between them. Per germline, CDR1 WSHSY and CDR2 SAAADI. The CDR3 covers 15 residues. The CDR3 region is CASSEYPGSVTEAFF. As DNA, the CDR3 is TGCGCCAGCAGTGAGTACCCGGGTTCTGTAACTGAAGCTTTCTTT.

V gene TRBV5-5 combines with J gene TRBJ1-4, with 7 bases that match TRBD1. Germline V gene lookup returns CDR1 SGHKS and CDR2 YYEKEE (reference sequence). V dropped 4 bases and J dropped 5; count of bases not matched to a gene: 8. The CDR3 is 15 residues long. CDR3 region: CASSPRQGSNEKLFF. The CDR3 DNA reads as TGTGCCAGCAGCCCTCGACAGGGCAGCAATGAAAAACTGTTTTTT.

The J gene is TRBJ2-7, the V gene TRBV5-1; no firm D call. The ends were cut back, 0 bases at V and 3 bases at J, with 13 bases in the middle. This CDR3 is built from 15 residues. The germline V gene has CDR1 SGHRS and CDR2 YFSETQ. DNA for the CDR3: TGCGCCAGCAGCTTGGTACCCCCCGGGTACTACGAGCAGTACTTC. Translated: CASSLVPPGYYEQYF.

The chain employs TRBV20-1 and TRBJ2-5, with 8 bases fitting TRBD1. Trimming at V came to 3 bases and at J to 5 bases, leaving 8 bases not matched to a gene. This CDR3 is 14 amino acids long. Germline loops: CDR1 DFQATT, CDR2 SNEGSKA (reference sequence). The CDR3 loop reads CSASRQGSGETQYF. The CDR3 nucleotides are TGCAGTGCTAGTAGACAGGGGTCGGGCGAGACCCAGTACTTC.

The CDR3 region is CASSLVTSGRGETQYF. In DNA form, the CDR3 reads TGTGCCAGCAGCCTGGTTACTAGCGGTCGAGGGGAGACCCAGTACTTC. This chain uses TRBV7-9 with TRBJ2-5; 8 bases map to TRBD2. Germline V lookup: CDR1 SEHNR, CDR2 FQNEAQ (reference sequence). The CDR3 has 16 residues. Trimming took 5 bases from V and 5 from J; bases not matched to a gene: 13.

V is TRBV5-1 and J is TRBJ1-4; 9 bases are a match to TRBD1. This CDR3 has 14 residues. Germline V gene lookup returns CDR1 SGHRS and CDR2 YFSETQ. V was clipped by 6 bases and J by 10 bases; unmatched bases: 10. CDR3 sequence (DNA): TGCGCCAGCACCTCAGGACAGGGGAGGGCAAAACTGTTTTTT. Translation gives CASTSGQGRAKLFF.

In this sample, this clone turned up once. V usage is TRBV19 and J usage is TRBJ2-3; TRBD2 might be the D (7 bases). The germline gives CDR1 LNHDA, CDR2 SQIVND (reference sequence). The CDR3 has 16 amino acids. Trimming pared 10 bases from V and 4 bases from J, leaving 24 bases between. CDR3 nucleotide sequence: TGTGCCACCAGCCACCTTTGGGGGGGCTCCGCAGATACGCAGTATTTT. The encoded protein is CATSHLWGGSADTQYF.

The gene calls are TRBV7-2 and TRBJ1-6, with 7 bases matching TRBD1. In germline, CDR1 is SGHTA, CDR2 FQGNSA. The CDR3 has 18 amino acids. J gave up 7 bases and V 5 bases, and 17 bases lay outside the gene matches. The CDR3 is CASSLSRRGHPLNSPLHF. Written as DNA, the CDR3 is TGTGCCAGCAGCCTTTCCCGTAGGGGGCACCCCCTGAATTCACCCCTCCACTTT.

V and J are TRBV29-1 and TRBJ2-1, with 8 positions matching TRBD1. The CDR3 loop spans 13 amino acids. CDR1 SQVTM and CDR2 ANQGSEA come from the germline V gene. J was trimmed by 4 bases and V by 7 bases; bases with no gene match: 6. The DNA of the CDR3 is TGCAGCGGTCGACAGGGGTCGTACAATGAGCAGTTCTTC. It is translated as CSGRQGSYNEQFF.

This rearrangement joins TRBV7-8 to TRBJ1-1; a possible D gene is TRBD1 (6 bases). From germline, CDR1 is SGHVS and CDR2 FQNEAQ. Trimming left V 6 bases short and J 3 bases short, with 8 bases between. The CDR3 runs to 12 residues. CDR3 in DNA: TGTGCCAGCAGTAACAGGGACACTGAAGCTTTCTTT. The encoded protein is CASSNRDTEAFF.

The gene calls are TRBV5-5 and TRBJ1-1, with 8 nucleotides matching TRBD1. This CDR3 comprises 13 residues. CDR1 SGHKS and CDR2 YYEKEE come from the germline V gene (reference sequence). J was trimmed by 7 bases and V by 0 bases; bases with no gene match: 2. CDR3 residues: CASSLAGQGEAFF. The CDR3 DNA reads as TGTGCCAGCAGCTTGGCTGGACAGGGTGAAGCTTTCTTT.